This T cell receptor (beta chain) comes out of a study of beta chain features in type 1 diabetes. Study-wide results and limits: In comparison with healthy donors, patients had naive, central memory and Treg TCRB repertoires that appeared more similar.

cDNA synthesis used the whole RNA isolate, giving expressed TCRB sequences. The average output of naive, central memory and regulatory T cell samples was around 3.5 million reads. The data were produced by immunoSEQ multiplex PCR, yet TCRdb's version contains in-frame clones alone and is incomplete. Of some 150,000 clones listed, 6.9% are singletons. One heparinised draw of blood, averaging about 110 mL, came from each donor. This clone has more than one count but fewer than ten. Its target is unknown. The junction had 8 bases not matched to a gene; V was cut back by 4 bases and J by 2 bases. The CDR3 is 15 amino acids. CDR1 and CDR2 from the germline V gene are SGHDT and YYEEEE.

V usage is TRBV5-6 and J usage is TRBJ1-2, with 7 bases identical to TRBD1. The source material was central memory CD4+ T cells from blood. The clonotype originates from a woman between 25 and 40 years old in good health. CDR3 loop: CASSLGTARNYGYTF. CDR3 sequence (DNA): TGTGCCAGCAGCCTAGGGACAGCTCGAAACTATGGCTACACCTTC.